These T cell receptor beta chains were read from a single sample in a study of blood T cells in healthy people across ages. TCRdb passed the 5' RACE reads through MiXCR, listing each CDR3 protein once. Among roughly 550,000 distinct CDR3 sequences, around 24% were seen once, and the ten largest hold less than 9%. This sample also belongs to another study, concerning T cells of mothers and their children.

Sequencing was performed on blood. All receptors come from a boy younger than 18 in good health. CDR3s include the opening cysteine and the closing phenylalanine or tryptophan. The order of the fields is V gene, D gene, clone size, J gene, CDR3 DNA, CDR3 protein. D genes are given only for firm matches. Only part of the rows carry a size: once, few, many, or a class if the clone is expanded.

TRBV7-9	TRBD1	few	TRBJ2-3	TGTGCCAGCAGTAGAGGACAGGGGAGATCCACAGATACGCAGTATTTT	CASSRGQGRSTDTQYF
TRBV7-9	-	few	TRBJ1-1	TGTGCCAGCAGCTCTCCCGACCTCGAGGGGGACACTGAAGCTTTCTTT	CASSSPDLEGDTEAFF
TRBV24-1	TRBD2	-	TRBJ2-2	TGTGCCACCAGTGATGGACTAGCGGGAGGTGTTCACACCGGGGAGCTGTTTTTT	CATSDGLAGGVHTGELFF
TRBV20-1	-	-	TRBJ2-7	TGCAGTGCTAGAGATTTGCAGGGCCCCTACGAGCAGTACTTC	CSARDLQGPYEQYF
TRBV29-1	-	many	TRBJ2-7	TGCAGCGTGGCAGGGAGCTCCTACGAGCAGTACTTC	CSVAGSSYEQYF
TRBV7-2	-	-	TRBJ2-1	TGTGCCAGCAGACAGGGACTCCCCGGCGATGAGCAGTTCTTC	CASRQGLPGDEQFF
TRBV2	-	-	TRBJ2-1	TGTGCCAGCAGTGCCAGAGGTGAGCAGTTCTTC	CASSARGEQFF
TRBV18	TRBD2	-	TRBJ2-5	TGTGCCAGCTCTAACGTTCCCCAGCGGGAGGCGGAGACCCAGTACTTC	CASSNVPQREAETQYF
TRBV18	-	few	TRBJ1-5	TGTGCCAGCTCACCGAGTTTAGGGAATAGCAATCAGCCCCAGCATTTT	CASSPSLGNSNQPQHF
TRBV7-8	-	many	TRBJ2-7	TGTGCCAGCAGCTTAGGATCGACCGCCCGGGGCTTC	CASSLGSTARGF
TRBV28	TRBD1	few	TRBJ2-2	TGTGCCAGCAGTTCGACAGGGGGCGGGACCGGGGAGCTGTTTTTT	CASSSTGGGTGELFF
TRBV6-5	-	few	TRBJ2-7	TGTGCCAGCAGTTACAGGCCTCCTGGAGAGCAGTACTTC	CASSYRPPGEQYF
TRBV6-1	-	-	TRBJ2-3	TGTGCCAGCAGTGGGCGACAGAAGGATACGCAGTATTTT	CASSGRQKDTQYF
TRBV4-3	TRBD2	-	TRBJ2-5	TGCGCCAGCAGCCAAGGGACTAGCGGGGGGGAGACCCAGTACTTC	CASSQGTSGGETQYF
TRBV5-1	-	-	TRBJ1-1	TGCGCCAGCAGCTTGGCCACGGATACGAACACTGAAGCTTTCTTT	CASSLATDTNTEAFF
TRBV6-2/TRBV6-3	TRBD2	few	TRBJ2-1	TGTGCCAGCAGTTCCGGGACTAGCGTTTATGAGCAGTTCTTC	CASSSGTSVYEQFF
TRBV20-1	-	-	TRBJ1-1	TGCAGTGCTAGAAGTGGTAGCACTGAAGCTTTCTTT	CSARSGSTEAFF
TRBV5-1	-	few	TRBJ2-4	TGCGCCAGCAGCCCGGGACGGAACATTCAGTACTTC	CASSPGRNIQYF
TRBV5-1	-	few	TRBJ1-4	TGCGCCAGCAGCTTGGAGGGGGGCCTTGATGAAAAACTGTTTTTT	CASSLEGGLDEKLFF
TRBV4-1	-	-	TRBJ1-4	TGCGCCAGCAGCCAACCTACAGGGCGGACCCTCGCAACTAATGAAAAACTGTTTTTT	CASSQPTGRTLATNEKLFF
TRBV9	TRBD1	many	TRBJ2-7	TGTGCCAGCAGCGTAGGAGGGGGCCCCTACGAGCAGTACTTC	CASSVGGGPYEQYF
TRBV29-1	TRBD2	-	TRBJ2-7	TGCAGCGTACTCAGCGGGAGCAGTTACGAGCAGTACTTC	CSVLSGSSYEQYF
TRBV18	TRBD2	-	TRBJ2-3	TGTGCCAGCTCACGGATGGCGGGAGACGATACGCAGTATTTT	CASSRMAGDDTQYF
TRBV7-9	-	few	TRBJ1-1	TGTGCCAGCAGCTTACGAACAGTGCGGCGGCGGAACCCGAACACTGAAGCTTTCTTT	CASSLRTVRRRNPNTEAFF
TRBV6-1	-	few	TRBJ1-2	TGTGCCAGCAGGTCCAACAGGTTCAGGGCTAACTATGGCTACACCTTC	CASRSNRFRANYGYTF
TRBV30	TRBD2	few	TRBJ2-1	TGTGCCTGGAGTGGAATTAGCGGGGTTCGTGAGCAGTTCTTC	CAWSGISGVREQFF
TRBV4-3	-	-	TRBJ2-7	TGCGCCAGCAGCCAAGATCTGGCCGACACGCAGTACTTC	CASSQDLADTQYF
TRBV5-4	-	-	TRBJ2-7	TGTGCTTGCAGGCACGCCGAAAGCTCCTACGAGCAGTACTTC	CACRHAESSYEQYF
TRBV7-9	TRBD1	few	TRBJ2-7	TGTGCCAGCAGCTTAGCGACAGGGGACTACGAGCAGTACTTC	CASSLATGDYEQYF
TRBV29-1	TRBD1	few	TRBJ2-2	TGCAGCGTTGGAGGACAGGGGGGCACCGGGGAGCTGTTTTTT	CSVGGQGGTGELFF
TRBV15	TRBD1	few	TRBJ2-7	TGTGCCACCAGCAGAGACTTGGACAGGGGGGGCTCCTACGAGCAGTACTTC	CATSRDLDRGGSYEQYF
TRBV7-8	-	few	TRBJ2-5	TGTGCCAGCAGCATCGACAGGGGAGGGGAGACCCAGTACTTC	CASSIDRGGETQYF
TRBV28	TRBD1	-	TRBJ2-3	TGTGCCAGCAGTGACAGGGAAGGGAATAGGGCAGATACGCAGTATTTT	CASSDREGNRADTQYF
TRBV5-6	TRBD1	few	TRBJ2-7	TGTGCCAGCAGCTTGGGACAGGGGGCGAACGAGCAGTACTTC	CASSLGQGANEQYF
TRBV11-2	-	many	TRBJ2-7	TGTGCCAGCAGCTTAGATCCATCCCAGGGTGCCTACGAGCAGTACTTC	CASSLDPSQGAYEQYF